The sequence of this T cell receptor beta chain was determined in a study of cytomegalovirus exposure and HLA in healthy donors (dated by TCRdb to 2016 to 2017). Describing the broader study: An earlier analysis of more than 550 of the donors reported 276 Gb of sequence data and 117 million unique TCR beta sequences obtained from approximately 180 million T cells. To predict cytomegalovirus infection status, the study combined high-throughput TCR immunosequencing, statistical association of individual TCRs with disease status, and machine learning. Donor age, sex, ethnicity and CMV serostatus were compiled alongside the repertoire data. Roughly five DR-DQ haplotypes were handled as single units for association and clustering, since linkage in the cohort was strong. On average, around 230,000 unique TCR beta nucleotide sequences were sequenced per donor among 398 genotyped donors of the cohort, with 15% to 20% of those sequences being non-productive. The study was designed to test whether signatures of past pathogen exposure could be identified by cataloging public T cell receptors. The later analysis used no new phenotypic data to find candidate immune exposures, relying instead on TCR beta sequences and their occurrence across donors. In a later genetic analysis, genome-wide SNP genotypes for about three fifths of the roughly 670 donors were used, and that subset was treated as a discovery cohort. The T cell repertoires of several hundred subjects were profiled by immunosequencing and related to cytomegalovirus serostatus. To decide whether each TCR beta V gene segment behaved as functional or pseudogenic, an earlier analysis of some 600 of the donors relied on high-throughput TCR beta sequencing. Approximately 300 gigabases of sequencing data and around 85 million unique TCR sequences made up an early release that covered about 640 HLA-typed donors. HLA typing covered class I and class II loci at four-digit resolution. A separate validation cohort of 100 to 150 different subjects was used in addition to the roughly 640-subject first cohort. Of the 398 genotyped donors, 65% to 90% were placed in the genetic ancestry cluster associated with self-reported Caucasian donors. Every repertoire in the discovery cohort had been generated on one and the same sequencing platform. A later analysis re-analyzed previously published TCR beta repertoires from 660 or so donors and added high-resolution HLA genotyping to study TCR occurrence patterns. Typing coverage varied by locus: about 629-640 donors for A, B, C, DRB1 and DQB1; more than 500 for DQA1; 606 for DPA1; about 450 for DPB1.

Per the germline V gene, SGHRS is the CDR1 and YFSETQ is the CDR2. Counted from cysteine to phenylalanine, this CDR3 has 14 amino acids. Solely the CDR3 DNA is kept, with 42 bases framed from the first base. The junction shows trimming of 1 base on V and 0 bases on J, plus 7 bases between the germline ends. Receptor libraries were prepared by the immunoSEQ multiplex PCR assay. For the multiplex PCR, a mixture combining 60 forward primers for TCR Vbeta segments and 13 reverse primers for TCR Jbeta segments was used. The CDR3 region of rearranged TCR beta genes was amplified from genomic DNA by a multiplex PCR assay. The amplified TCR beta libraries were sequenced on the Illumina HiSeq System as 87-base-pair reads. The source study handled its data this way. A later analysis tallied 75 million to 95 million unique TCR beta chains across the 700 or so repertoires, and around 10 million of those chains were shared by two or more donors. A nearest-neighbor algorithm error-corrected the raw reads and collapsed the reads into unique sequences, merging closely related sequences to remove PCR and sequencing errors. To assign V, D and J gene segments, CDR3 sequences were aligned to IMGT reference sequences. Each retained sequence needed at least a six-nucleotide match to both a V gene segment and a J gene segment. Rearrangements were called productive when the CDR3 lacked stop codons and stayed in frame with V and J; all others were non-productive. Following IMGT convention, CDR3 was defined as the stretch from the second conserved V-encoded cysteine to the conserved J-encoded phenylalanine. The earlier analysis of some 540 of the donors excluded any sequence lacking an unambiguous match to a single V gene segment. In an earlier analysis of 450 to 700 of the donors, V segments were called functional above 56.7% productive rearrangements and were called segregating when the between-donor standard deviation exceeded 5%. A statistical classification framework was built to diagnose cytomegalovirus status from the catalog of TCR beta chain sequences. V and J gene assignment, in a later analysis, came from comparing TCR nucleotide sequences with IMGT/GENE-DB human TR gene sequences. In a later analysis, CDR3 sequences and most-parsimonious VDJ recombination scenarios were assigned using the TCRdist pipeline. In a later analysis, every TCR beta chain was defined by the combination of its CDR3 amino acid sequence and its V-gene family, and reads without a unique V-gene family were dropped. As a way to deal with suspected cross-contamination and a sequencing artifact, a later analysis dropped 450 to 600 nucleotide sequences that were highly shared and had low generation probability. A later analysis calculated a clonal expansion index for each public chain from normalized within-repertoire ranks of inferred template counts. In a later analysis, generation probabilities were computed using a VDJ recombination model fitted to out-of-frame rearrangements, and the results were checked against IGoR. In a later analysis, TCR-TCR, TCR-HLA and TCR-CMV co-occurrence was scored with hypergeometric tests, and a repertoire-size bias correction was applied to TCR pairs. In a later analysis, false discovery rates were estimated by permuting HLA or CMV assignments 20 times. In a later analysis, co-occurring TCRs were grouped using DBSCAN, and TCRdist sequence similarity was added for clustering within HLA-allele-positive subsets. For co-occurrence clustering, repertoires with fewer than 30,000 or more than 120,000 public chains were excluded, along with five or six repertoires with anomalous nucleotide sharing. The immuneACCESS repertoire file appears here via TCRdb, limited to in-frame rearrangements. These files lack a portion of the clones; in checked studies, under half of the deficit traces to unresolved V genes, and the cause of the others is not known. Clone size and V and J calls were adopted from that table, with D and trimming inferred from the DNA. This sample lists about 210,000 clones; around 80% were detected once. Around 2.8% of the sample goes to the ten largest clones.

General study outcomes and caveats: Because counts were too low, approximately 15 rarely observed V segments, including chromosome 9 orphons, were excluded from the earlier analysis of a few hundred of the donors. Only TCR beta chains were sequenced in this cohort, and the absence of alpha or paired-chain data limited detectable features. An association between a missense DCLRE1C variant and V-gene and J-gene trimming of TCR beta chains was found in a later genetic analysis and replicated in an independent cohort. A few of the identified cytomegalovirus-associated TCR beta chains were confirmed in vitro to be specific for cytomegalovirus antigens. It was suggested by the authors that the approach could potentially be generalized to other disease states and immunological phenotypes. Some IMGT-functional V segments, including TRBV6-2 and TRBV6-3, could not be told apart with the 87-base-pair reads, so those segments were excluded. A further reported finding was that TCR beta sequences accurately predicted the HLA-A and HLA-B alleles for most subjects in the first cohort. An earlier analysis of approximately 590 of the donors showed that most TCR beta V segments appeared in productive rearrangements either about 87% or about 30% of the time, which broadly matched IMGT annotations. The study gave a list of some 150 TCR beta chains associated with cytomegalovirus. According to a later genetic analysis, donors in an Asian-associated ancestry cluster had fewer N-insertions in productive TCRs than the approximately 630-donor mean. Most TCR sequences were observed very rarely across donors, whereas some public TCRs were present in many individuals. A cluster of highly shared sequence variants was judged likely to represent a technical artifact of the sequencing pipeline. A later analysis reported that several top co-occurrence clusters appeared linked to parvovirus B19, influenza, CMV and Epstein-Barr virus. Assigning TCR associations to individual alleles was difficult when HLA alleles, especially DR and DQ, strongly co-occurred. In both the original and validation cohorts, the classifier was reported to diagnose cytomegalovirus status with high specificity and sensitivity. According to a later analysis, most CMV-associated TCR beta chains appeared to be HLA-restricted, and the HLA associations seemed to be driven largely by CMV exposure. Specific HLA alleles were associated with over 15,000 TCR beta sequences at a false discovery rate of 0.05 in a later analysis. Because HLA typing was unavailable for some donors at each locus, only the typed subset was used in association tests. In a later analysis, TCR association rates were found to vary across HLA loci, with the most associated TCRs seen for DRB1 alleles and the fewest for HLA-C alleles. Sequencing depth was assumed to be roughly uniform across donors in the presence/absence analyses, though that assumption may not hold. CMV serostatus was the only immune exposure information available for the cohort. Compared with equally common non-associated chains, HLA-associated TCR beta chains in a later analysis were more clonally expanded and had lower generation probabilities. Correlated functional status among segregating V segments might reflect linkage disequilibrium, but an unknown experimental factor could not be ruled out.

In total, about 650 healthy bone marrow donors made up the cohort. All cohort members were sampled while nominally healthy, although unrecorded immune exposures were likely present. The donor tested CMV seronegative, placing the donor among the 300 to 450 seronegative members of the cohort. A peripheral blood sample was collected from each donor, and TCR beta sequencing was performed on peripheral blood mononuclear cells. Genomic DNA extraction from the blood cell samples was performed with the Qiagen DNeasy Blood Extraction Kit. On this clone itself: Its antigen is currently not known. No qualities accompany the bases; no much larger clone lies one base away.

This TCR was recovered from a man aged 30 to 45 in good health and CMV-seronegative. Sequenced sample: PBMCs. The receptor chain draws on TRBV5-1 and TRBJ1-2; no D gene call is confident. The CDR3 region: CASSLNAANYGYTF. The bases read TGCGCCAGCAGCTTGAACGCAGCTAACTATGGCTACACCTTC.